This T cell receptor beta chain was captured by sequencing in a study of cytomegalovirus exposure and HLA in healthy donors. PCR employed 60 Vbeta and 13 Jbeta primers. Using immunoSEQ multiplex PCR, the repertoire was profiled, and TCRdb retains in-frame clones only, with some absent. There are about 200,000 clones in the sample; 70% to 90% occur only once, and approximately 2.1% lies in the top ten. Broader study findings: There were 150 to 200 TCR beta chains listed as cytomegalovirus-associated. There were reportedly fewer N-insertions in an Asian-associated ancestry cluster than the roughly 680-donor mean, in a later analysis. Exclusion applied to some V segments, including TRBV6-2 and TRBV6-3, as they were indistinguishable. When analyzed later, a missense DCLRE1C variant was found to be linked to TCR beta V- and J-gene trimming.

Turning to this clone: The antigen is not known.

The CDR3 is made up of 16 amino acids. V lost 3 bases, J lost 2 bases, and 20 bases lay in between. Germline assignment: CDR1 GTSNPN and CDR2 SVGIG (reference sequence). This clonotype originated in a woman aged 45 to 65 in good health and CMV-seronegative. Sequenced sample: PBMCs. This chain uses TRBV30 with TRBJ2-7, with TRBD1 as a possible D gene (5 bases). The CDR3 sequence is CAWSRPLGLPPYEQYF. DNA for the CDR3: TGTGCCTGGAGCCGCCCCCTGGGGCTCCCCCCCTACGAGCAGTACTTC.